The 18 T cell receptor beta chains listed next were all sequenced from one sample in a study of vaccination and CD4 T cells after COVID-19. Their recognized antigens are unknown. As to treatment: 10-day PBMC culture with coronavirus spike peptide pools or control peptides (ViraFEST assay). Cultured CD4+ T cells had their DNA profiled by the Oncomine TCR Beta short-read assay. TCRdb re-derived calls from the PCR reads in MiXCR, one entry per CDR3 protein. The table has roughly 12,000 distinct CDR3 sequences, roughly 74% seen once; the top ten hold around a tenth. What was sequenced was CD4+ T cells from blood, cultured in vitro. The source is a human donor who had recovered from COVID-19.

The CDR3 reads CASSLSGTGGRQYF. In DNA form, the CDR3 reads TGTGCCAGCAGCCTCTCCGGGACAGGGGGCAGGCAGTACTTC. This chain connects TRBV6-2 or TRBV6-3 to TRBJ2-7, with 12 bases matching TRBD1. Germline V gene lookup returns CDR1 MNHEY and CDR2 SVGEGT. After removal of 6 bases from V and 9 bases from J, the junction contained 9 bases not matched to a gene. CDR3 length: 14 residues.

The table lists this clonotype with a few counts. This chain connects TRBV27 to TRBJ2-7; TRBD1 agrees at 7 bases. V was pared by 6 bases and J by 5 bases, with 7 bases of the junction left unmatched. This CDR3 is built from 13 residues. Germline-derived CDR1 and CDR2 are MNHEY and SMNVEV (reference sequence). CDR3 nucleotides: TGTGCCAGCAGGGGACAGACGAACCACGAGCAGTACTTC. This codes for CASRGQTNHEQYF.

This sequence joins TRBV9 and TRBJ1-6, with D possibly being TRBD1 (6 bases). The length of the CDR3 is 12 residues. The V and J ends lost 3 bases and 13 bases respectively, with 11 bases between them. Germline V gene sequence: CDR1 SGDLS, CDR2 YYNGEE. The CDR3 DNA sequence: TGTGCCAGCAGCGCACAGGGCCTGCCCCTCCACTTT. It yields the protein CASSAQGLPLHF.

This chain joins TRBV20-1 and TRBJ1-1, with D perhaps TRBD1 (5 bases). This CDR3 is built from 13 residues. The germline V and J ends were trimmed by 5 bases and 7 bases, with 17 bases remaining between them. Germline lookup yields CDR1 DFQATT and CDR2 SNEGSKA (reference sequence). The CDR3 DNA follows: TGCAGTGCTCAACTCAGGGTAGCGGGTGAAGCTTTCTTT. The encoded protein is CSAQLRVAGEAFF.

The V call is TRBV6-5, the J call TRBJ1-1; D not resolved. CDR3 length equals 13 residues. Germline V lookup: CDR1 MNHEY, CDR2 SVGAGI. Deletions cut 4 bases from V and 8 bases from J, with 14 bases between. In DNA, the CDR3 is TGTGCCAGCAGTTCCCCCTTGCGGGTGGAAGCTTTCTTT. This encodes CASSSPLRVEAFF.

This chain joins TRBV28 and TRBJ2-7; D is unresolved. Germline CDR1 is MDHEN and CDR2 is SYDVKM. The CDR3 is 12 amino acids. V lost 1 base to trimming and J lost 2 bases, with 3 bases between them. The CDR3, as DNA: TGTGCCAGCAGTTTATACCCCTACGAGCAGTACTTC. Its translation is CASSLYPYEQYF.

This sequence joins TRBV7-2 and TRBJ1-2, with D uncertain. V was trimmed by 1 base and J by 4 bases, leaving 16 bases between them. Per the germline V gene, CDR1 is SGHTA and CDR2 is FQGNSA. The CDR3 is made up of 16 amino acids. CDR3 nucleotide sequence: TGTGCCAGCAGCTTAGTACATGGGGAGTCGGGCTATGGCTACACCTTC. It is translated as CASSLVHGESGYGYTF.

The chain employs TRBV6-5 and TRBJ1-5; TRBD1 is a possible D gene (6 bases). Germline V lookup: CDR1 MNHEY, CDR2 SVGAGI. This CDR3 has 13 residues. V was clipped by 2 bases and J by 9 bases, with 11 bases between them. DNA of the CDR3: TGTGCCAGCAGTTACGAGGGGGGGGGGCCCCAGCATTTT. Its protein product is CASSYEGGGPQHF.

To note about this clonotype: Germline is not matched at one junction end, which may reflect a read error. The chain couples TRBV6-1 to TRBJ2-5, with D tentatively TRBD1 (7 bases). CDR3 length equals 18 residues. The V gene's germline CDR1 is MNHNS and CDR2 SASEGT. The CDR3 reads CAISEPTFGGGGEETQYF. The CDR3 DNA is TGTGCCATCAGTGAGCCGACCTTTGGAGGGGGCGGGGAGGAGACCCAGTACTTC.

The chain employs TRBV20-1 and TRBJ2-3, with 7 bases lining up with TRBD1. This CDR3 comprises 15 residues. CDR1 DFQATT and CDR2 SNEGSKA come from the germline V gene (reference sequence). Trimming took 5 bases from V and 0 from J; bases not matched to a gene: 8. CDR3 region: CSAPDRLTSTDTQYF. CDR3 sequence (DNA): TGCAGTGCTCCGGACAGGCTTACTAGCACAGATACGCAGTATTTT.

This clonotype has just a few counts. The J gene is TRBJ2-3, the V gene TRBV7-6; weak D call: TRBD2 (5 bases). CDR1 SGHVS and CDR2 FNYEAQ come from the germline V gene. Between the trimmed V and J ends, which lost 2 bases and 1 base, there was a span of 10 bases. CDR3 length: 15 amino acids. The CDR3 protein is CASSLIPGGTDTQYF. The CDR3 DNA reads as TGTGCCAGCAGCTTAATTCCCGGGGGCACAGATACGCAGTATTTT.

This clonotype is categorized as medium-sized. The V and J genes are TRBV19 and TRBJ1-1; D is uncertain. This CDR3 comprises 14 residues. Trimming left V 7 bases short and J 0 bases short, with 12 bases between. Germline loops: CDR1 LNHDA, CDR2 SQIVND (reference sequence). The DNA for the CDR3 is TGTGCCAGTACGAAAGCCGGGATGAACACTGAAGCTTTCTTT. Its protein is CASTKAGMNTEAFF.

This chain uses TRBV20-1 with TRBJ1-2; D gene uncertain. The CDR3 spans 10 residues. The germline CDR1 and CDR2 sequences are DFQATT and SNEGSKA (reference sequence). V was shortened by 2 bases and J by 7 bases, with 5 bases between the two germline ends. CDR3 residues: CSARLGGYTF. The CDR3 region has the DNA TGCAGTGCTAGATTGGGTGGCTACACCTTC.

The J gene is TRBJ2-7, the V gene TRBV20-1; perhaps D is TRBD1 or TRBD2 (6 bases each). The CDR3 length is 12 residues. Germline lookup yields CDR1 DFQATT and CDR2 SNEGSKA (reference sequence). V was pared by 5 bases and J by 4 bases, with 12 bases between. The CDR3 reads CSARGTPYEQYF. Here the CDR3 DNA reads TGCAGTGCTCGCGGGACACCGTACGAGCAGTACTTC.

The rearrangement uses TRBV7-9 and TRBJ1-6; D not resolved. Germline-derived CDR1 and CDR2 are SEHNR and FQNEAQ (reference sequence). The germline V and J ends were trimmed by 5 bases and 9 bases, with 14 bases remaining between them. This CDR3 region has 14 residues. This CDR3 is CASSPRVLTSPLHF. The CDR3 DNA is TGTGCCAGCAGCCCCCGGGTCCTAACTTCACCCCTCCACTTT.

This clonotype qualifies as large. Here the CDR3 DNA reads TGTGCCACCAGCAGAGATCTAGCTCCAGATACGCAGTATTTT. Residues: CATSRDLAPDTQYF. V is TRBV15 and J is TRBJ2-3; D is possibly TRBD2 (5 bases). Germline CDR1 LNHNV, CDR2 YYDKDF (reference sequence). The CDR3 sequence is 14 residues long. V gave up 0 bases and J gave up 4 bases, with 8 bases separating them. Drawing the rest from reference TRBV15 and TRBJ2-3, the complete variable domain is DAMVIQNPRYQVTQFGKPVTLSCSQTLNHNVMYWYQQKSSQAPKLLFHYYDKDFNNEADTPDNFQSRRPNTSFCFLDIRSPGLGDTAMYLCATSRDLAPDTQYFGPGTRLTVL.

V gene TRBV12-3 or TRBV12-4 combines with J gene TRBJ2-1, with 9 nucleotides matching TRBD2. Trimming took 8 bases from V and 8 from J; bases not matched to a gene: 10. This CDR3 has 14 residues. In DNA form, the CDR3 reads TGTGCCAGCGTTTGGGCGGGAGGGCGCGATGAGCAGTTCTTC. Translated: CASVWAGGRDEQFF.

In its sample, this clonotype was seen a few times. The CDR3 DNA follows: TGTGCCAGCAGCTACAGGGGGCGCACTGAAGCTTTCTTT. It encodes CASSYRGRTEAFF. The V and J genes are TRBV7-2 and TRBJ1-1; 9 bases are shared with TRBD1. This CDR3 is built from 13 residues. J was trimmed by 4 bases and V by 4 bases; bases with no gene match: 1. The V gene's germline CDR1 is SGHTA and CDR2 FQGNSA.